The sequence of this T cell receptor beta chain was determined in a study of blood T cells in healthy people across ages. Turning to the study itself: Per two T cells, about one barcoded beta molecule was captured through template switching.

A note on this clonotype: Its specificity is not known.

A second PCR of 7 to 11 cycles used a sample-barcoded 5' primer and a J-beta primer mix. Every sample gave at least 3 million paired-end reads containing CDR3. TCRdb reprocessed the 5' RACE reads with MiXCR, giving one entry per CDR3 protein. The table lists about 2 million distinct CDR3 sequences, 49% of them singletons. The CDR3 is made up of 13 amino acids. Deletions cut 0 bases from V and 4 bases from J, with 7 bases between. CDR1 is DFQATT, CDR2 SNEGSKA, per germline (reference sequence). Study-level findings and limits: Among T cells, TCR beta diversity per million cells dropped roughly linearly as age rose. Estimated diversity, derived from one million T cells, was regarded as an underestimate.

This clonotype was sampled from a woman in her forties in good health. V usage is TRBV20-1 and J usage is TRBJ1-3, with D possibly TRBD1 on 5 matching bases. Sequenced sample: blood. In nucleotides, the CDR3 is TGCAGTGCTAGAGAACCAGGGGGAAACACCATATATTTT. Translation: CSAREPGGNTIYF.